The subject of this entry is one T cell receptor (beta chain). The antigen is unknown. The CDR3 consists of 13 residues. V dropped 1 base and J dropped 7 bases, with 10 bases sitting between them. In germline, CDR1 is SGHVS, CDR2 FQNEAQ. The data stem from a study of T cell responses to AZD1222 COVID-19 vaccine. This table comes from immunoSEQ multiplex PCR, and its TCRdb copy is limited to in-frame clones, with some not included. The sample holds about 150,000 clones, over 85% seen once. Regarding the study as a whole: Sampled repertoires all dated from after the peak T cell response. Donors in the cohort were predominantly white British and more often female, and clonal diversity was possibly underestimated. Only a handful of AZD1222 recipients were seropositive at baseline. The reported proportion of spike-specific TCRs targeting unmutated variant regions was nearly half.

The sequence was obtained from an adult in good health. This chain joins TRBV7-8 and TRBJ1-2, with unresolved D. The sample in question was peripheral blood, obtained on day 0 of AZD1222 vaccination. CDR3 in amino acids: CASSLGEGLGYTF. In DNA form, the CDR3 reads TGTGCCAGCAGCTTAGGGGAGGGTCTTGGCTACACCTTC.